The T cell receptor beta chain under discussion was sequenced for a study of regulatory T cells in long-lasting Graves disease. Trimming pared 2 bases from V and 8 bases from J, leaving 9 bases between. The CDR3 runs 12 residues. The germline CDR1 and CDR2 sequences are MNHNS and SASEGT. Arm-PCR of CDR3 regions with iRepertoire HTBI primers generated TCR beta libraries. TCRdb ran MiXCR on the multiplex PCR reads and lists one entry per CDR3 protein. The table records some 420,000 distinct CDR3 sequences, around a fifth of them present only once. Study results and caveats: TRBV28, TRBJ1-2 and TRBJ2-5 were segments that persistent disease favored. More public clonotypes were shared by persistent patients (about 2,700) than by new patients (about 970).

Time point given: persistent/refractory GD, antithyroid drugs over 5 years with positive TRAb. PBMCs provided the RNA from which the TCR library was made. A blood draw put around 9 milliliters of peripheral blood into EDTA tubes. This clonotype was picked up many times. Its antigen is as yet unknown. The sample consisted of peripheral blood mononuclear cells (PBMCs), taken when the disease was refractory, from a patient treated with antithyroid drugs. The TCR comes from a female donor with Graves disease. This sequence joins TRBV6-1 and TRBJ1-2; tentative D call: TRBD1 (6 bases). The CDR3 DNA sequence: TGTGCCAGCAGTGAAAGGGGGAGCGGCTACACCTTC. This translates into CASSERGSGYTF.